This TCR beta chain was sequenced for a study of PD-1 blockade in classical Hodgkin lymphoma (dated by TCRdb to 2019 to 2021). For context, the study as a whole: Nivolumab dosing was 3 mg/kg intravenously every 2 weeks, continuing until either disease progression or unacceptable toxicity. A peripheral blood immune signature of response to PD-1 blockade in classical Hodgkin lymphoma was defined using TCR beta sequencing and CyTOF. Study-level results and caveats: A significant rise by C4D1 was seen in CD4+ but not CD8+ TCR diversity (p=0.0027 vs p=0.16), with the rise being most apparent in complete responders (p=0.02). Diversity was lower in patients who began nivolumab less than 1 year after ASCT, so these patients were left out of later analyses to avoid confounding by immune reconstitution. Only a single clinical trial cohort was studied, and what caused the repertoire differences, possibly disease activity or prior therapy, remained undefined. Baseline TCR diversity was reported to be lower in newly diagnosed patients than in healthy donors, and even lower in relapsed/refractory patients. Trial patients achieving complete response had baseline diversity similar to newly diagnosed patients, whereas partial responders and progressors had significantly lower diversity.

Cut back by 0 bases and 3 bases, the V and J ends lie 9 bases apart. From a lookup of the germline V gene, CDR1 and CDR2 are MNHEY and SVGAGI. From its cysteine to its phenylalanine, the CDR3 spans 14 amino acids. The DNA shown is the 42-base CDR3, in frame from base 1. What this sample's time point label stands for: cycle 1 day 1 (C1D1), immediately before nivolumab initiation. Relapse after autologous stem cell transplantation had occurred in all trial patients, and cohorts A, B and C were distinguished by prior brentuximab vedotin exposure. The trial cohort was composed of under 70 patients with relapsed/refractory classical Hodgkin lymphoma, for whom complete response, partial response or progressive disease was recorded as best overall response. Single-agent nivolumab was administered to trial patients in the multi-cohort phase II CheckMate 205 trial. An independent review committee assessed best overall response using the 2007 International Working Group response criteria. Trial PBMCs were collected just before the start of nivolumab (C1D1) and during therapy at cycle 2 day 1 and cycle 4 day 1. Peripheral blood was collected in 8 mL Vacutainer Cell Preparation Tubes, from which PBMCs were isolated by centrifugation and then cryopreserved.

The Qiagen DNeasy kit was used to extract genomic DNA both from unsorted PBMCs and from the negatively selected CD4+ and CD8+ fractions. TCR beta CDR3 regions were subjected to amplification by immunoSEQ multiplex PCR with primers that anneal to V and J segments. A synthetic immune receptor repertoire was used to minimize amplification bias, and any remaining bias was removed computationally after sequencing. Per the source publication's procedure: Custom Python scripts were used to quantify repertoire diversity as the Shannon entropy index. The unsorted, CD4+ and CD8+ repertoires were each analyzed separately, with the exception of combined analyses, where CD4+ and CD8+ sequences were merged in silico. A clone was considered expanded if an increase in frequency of at least 2-fold after treatment relative to C1D1 was found, and a pseudocount of 0.5 was applied to clones undetected at baseline. Clones with 0 or 1 copy at C1D1 were defined as singleton clones, while clones with 2 or more copies were defined as non-singleton clones. Clones expanded in unsorted samples were assigned a CD4+, CD8+ or unknown annotation through matching of protein sequences in sorted samples from the same patient. Wilcoxon tests were applied to paired samples to test diversity changes from C1D1 to C4D1. Not all clones reach the TCRdb copy of this immuneACCESS table, which keeps in-frame sequences only. Checked studies attribute under half of the gap to unresolved V genes and leave the rest unexplained. That table is the source of V, J and clone size, and D and trimming were worked out from the DNA. In all, the sample holds some 93,000 clones, and around 90% of those were seen once. 2.5% to 3.5% of the sample goes to the ten largest clones.

The count of this clone is one. Which antigen it targets is not known. No clone much larger than this one lies a single base away; base qualities are absent. Sequenced here: peripheral blood mononuclear cells (PBMCs), sampled at baseline. Rearrangement joined TRBV6-5 to TRBJ2-7; tentative D gene TRBD2, with 5 bases matching. The source of this sequence is a human donor with classical Hodgkin lymphoma. CDR3 region: CASSYSNRGYEQYF. The DNA is as follows: TGTGCCAGCAGTTACTCTAACCGGGGCTACGAGCAGTACTTC.